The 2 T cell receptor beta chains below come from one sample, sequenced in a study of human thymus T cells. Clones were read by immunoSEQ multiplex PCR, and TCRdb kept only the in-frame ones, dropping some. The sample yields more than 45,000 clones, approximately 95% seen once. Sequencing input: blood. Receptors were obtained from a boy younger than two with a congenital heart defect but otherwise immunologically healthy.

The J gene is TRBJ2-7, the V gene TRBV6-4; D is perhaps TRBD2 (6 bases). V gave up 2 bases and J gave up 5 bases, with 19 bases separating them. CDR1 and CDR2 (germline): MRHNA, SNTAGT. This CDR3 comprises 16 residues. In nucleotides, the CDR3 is TGTGCCAGCAGTGACCCTTTCGGCGGGATGTTAAACGAGCAGTACTTC. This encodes CASSDPFGGMLNEQYF.

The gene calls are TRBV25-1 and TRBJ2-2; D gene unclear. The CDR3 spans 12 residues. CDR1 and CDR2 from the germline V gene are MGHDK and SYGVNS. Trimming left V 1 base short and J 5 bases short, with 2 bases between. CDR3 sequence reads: CASSEWTGELFF. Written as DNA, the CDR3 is TGTGCCAGCAGTGAATGGACCGGGGAGCTGTTTTTT.